The clone carrying this TCR beta chain was picked up many times. Its antigen is still unknown. Previously published methods and listed TCR primers were used for the bulk TCR libraries. Using its own MiXCR run on the PCR reads, TCRdb lists one record per CDR3 protein. Of a few hundred thousand distinct CDR3 sequences detected, approximately 25% appear once; the ten largest clones hold approximately 0.76%. This CDR3 has 13 amino acids. CDR1 and CDR2 (germline): LGHNA, YNFKEQ. Trimming removed 2 bases at V and 14 bases at J, with 17 bases between. The sample comes from a study of molecular identifiers for immune sequencing clone quantification. Study conclusions and caveats: Clones of above 20 RNA copies carried over 98% of effector molecules; in naive cells they carried under 1%. Reports indicate spiked Jurkat TCR RNA from one cell could be found among around 970,000 naive cells.

Sequences were obtained from naive CD8+ T cells from blood, with Jurkat cell RNA spiked in. Subset defined: FACS-sorted CD8+CD4-CCR7+CD45RA+ naive T cells. This TCR was recovered from a human donor in good health. Some libraries in this study had Jurkat cell RNA spiked in. The chain recombines TRBV4-2 with TRBJ2-3; D unclear. DNA for the CDR3: TGTGCCAGCAGCCAAATGTCGGGCAGGCCAGGGTATTTT. This sequence encodes CASSQMSGRPGYF.